This entry lists 5 T cell receptor beta chains sequenced from one sample in a study of blood T cell repertoires in COVID-19. The assay was immunoSEQ multiplex PCR, and TCRdb's table has in-frame clones only and misses some. The sample carries about 69,000 clones, 79% recorded once. The sample comprised peripheral blood. Receptors were obtained from a human donor in a cohort sampled during active COVID-19.

This clone was seen once. The chain is built from TRBV30 and TRBJ2-5; tentative D call: TRBD1 (6 bases). The CDR3 runs 15 residues. Germline-derived CDR1 and CDR2 are GTSNPN and SVGIG (reference sequence). The V end lost 5 bases, the J end lost 2 bases, and 18 bases lay between the germline ends. The CDR3 region has the DNA TGTGCCTGGGGTTCCGGACAGACGCAACAAGAGACCCAGTACTTC. Its protein is CAWGSGQTQQETQYF.

The chain carries TRBV28 and TRBJ1-5; no reliable D call. The CDR3 is 14 residues long. Per the germline V gene, CDR1 is MDHEN and CDR2 is SYDVKM. Trimming shortened V by 4 bases and J by 7 bases, and 14 bases separated the two germline ends. CDR3 residues: CASSSEGTAQPQHF. As DNA, the CDR3 is TGTGCCAGCAGTTCCGAGGGTACGGCGCAGCCCCAGCATTTT.

The rearrangement joins TRBV28 to TRBJ1-2; D might be TRBD1 (5 bases). V lost 6 bases to trimming and J lost 2 bases, with 13 bases between them. The length of the CDR3 is 14 residues. Germline V CDR1 and CDR2: MDHEN, SYDVKM. The CDR3 sequence: CASSSPGGNYGYTF. The CDR3 bases are TGTGCCAGCAGCTCCCCTGGGGGGAACTATGGCTACACCTTC.

This clone was seen a single time. The J gene is TRBJ2-7, the V gene TRBV3-1 (or the pseudogene TRBV3-2), with 10 positions matching TRBD2. The CDR3 covers 15 residues. V shed 4 bases, J shed 3 bases, and the junction held 6 bases outside the gene matches. Germline values: CDR1 LGHDT, CDR2 YNNKEL (reference sequence). The CDR3 here is CASSRPGLADYEQYF. CDR3 DNA: TGTGCCAGCAGCCGTCCAGGACTAGCGGACTACGAGCAGTACTTC.

The V and J genes are TRBV5-8 and TRBJ2-1; D might be TRBD1 (5 bases). From germline, CDR1 is SGHTS and CDR2 YDEGEE. CDR3 size: 15 residues. Trimming took off 2 bases at V and 6 bases at J, with 15 bases between the two ends. Here the CDR3 reads CASSLVWQGSNEQFF. The CDR3, as DNA: TGTGCCAGCAGCTTAGTTTGGCAGGGATCCAATGAGCAGTTCTTC.